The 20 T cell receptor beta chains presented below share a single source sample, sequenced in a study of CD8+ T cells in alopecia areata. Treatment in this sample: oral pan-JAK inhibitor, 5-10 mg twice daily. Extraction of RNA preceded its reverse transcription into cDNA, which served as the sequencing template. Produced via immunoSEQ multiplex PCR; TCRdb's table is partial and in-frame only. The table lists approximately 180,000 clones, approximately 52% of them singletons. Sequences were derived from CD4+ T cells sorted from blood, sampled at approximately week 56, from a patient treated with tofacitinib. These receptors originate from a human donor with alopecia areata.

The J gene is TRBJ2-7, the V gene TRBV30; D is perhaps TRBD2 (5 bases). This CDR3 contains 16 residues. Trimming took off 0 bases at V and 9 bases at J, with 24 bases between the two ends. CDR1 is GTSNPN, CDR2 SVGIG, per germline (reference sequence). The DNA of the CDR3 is TGTGCCTGGAGTGTTTGGAGGACCCCAAGTTCAGAAGGGCAGTACTTC. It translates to CAWSVWRTPSSEGQYF.

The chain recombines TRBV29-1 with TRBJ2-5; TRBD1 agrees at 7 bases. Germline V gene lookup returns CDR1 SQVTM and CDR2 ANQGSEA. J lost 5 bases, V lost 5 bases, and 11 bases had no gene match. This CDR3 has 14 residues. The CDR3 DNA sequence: TGCAGCGTTCAAGCGACAGGGATAGGGGAGACCCAGTACTTC. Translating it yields CSVQATGIGETQYF. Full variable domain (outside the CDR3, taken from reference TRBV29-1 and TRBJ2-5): SAVISQKPSRDICQRGTSLTIQCQVDSQVTMMFWYRQQPGQSLTLIATANQGSEATYESGFVIDKFPISRPNLTFSTLTVSNMSPEDSSIYLCSVQATGIGETQYFGPGTRLLVL.

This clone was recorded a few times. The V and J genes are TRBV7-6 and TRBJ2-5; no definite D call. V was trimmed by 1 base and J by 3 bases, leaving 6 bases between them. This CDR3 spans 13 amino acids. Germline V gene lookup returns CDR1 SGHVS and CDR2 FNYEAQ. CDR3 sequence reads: CASSLGGKETQYF. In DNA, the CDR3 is TGTGCCAGCAGCTTAGGGGGAAAAGAGACCCAGTACTTC.

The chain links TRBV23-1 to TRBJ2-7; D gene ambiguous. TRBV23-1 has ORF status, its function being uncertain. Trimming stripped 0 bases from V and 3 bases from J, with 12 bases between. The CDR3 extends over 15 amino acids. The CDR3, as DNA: TGCGCCAGCAGTCAATCGGGCGGCAGAGACTACGAGCAGTACTTC. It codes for CASSQSGGRDYEQYF.

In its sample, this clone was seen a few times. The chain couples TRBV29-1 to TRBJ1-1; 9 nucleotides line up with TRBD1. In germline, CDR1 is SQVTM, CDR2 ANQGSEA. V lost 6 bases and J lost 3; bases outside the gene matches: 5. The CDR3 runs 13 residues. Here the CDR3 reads CSVGQGWDTEAFF. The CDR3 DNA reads TGCAGCGTCGGACAGGGGTGGGACACTGAAGCTTTCTTT.

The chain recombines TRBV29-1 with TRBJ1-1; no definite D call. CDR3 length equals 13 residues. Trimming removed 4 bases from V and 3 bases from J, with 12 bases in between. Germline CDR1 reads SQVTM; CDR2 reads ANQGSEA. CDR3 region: CSVGPGFDTEAFF. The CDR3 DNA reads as TGCAGCGTTGGCCCGGGGTTTGACACTGAAGCTTTCTTT.

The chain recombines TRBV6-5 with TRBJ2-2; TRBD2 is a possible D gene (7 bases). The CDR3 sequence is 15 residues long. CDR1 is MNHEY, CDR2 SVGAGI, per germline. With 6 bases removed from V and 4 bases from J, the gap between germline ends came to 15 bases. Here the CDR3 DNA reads TGTGCCAGCAGCCCCGGGGGGCCTAGCACCGGGGAGCTGTTTTTT. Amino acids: CASSPGGPSTGELFF.

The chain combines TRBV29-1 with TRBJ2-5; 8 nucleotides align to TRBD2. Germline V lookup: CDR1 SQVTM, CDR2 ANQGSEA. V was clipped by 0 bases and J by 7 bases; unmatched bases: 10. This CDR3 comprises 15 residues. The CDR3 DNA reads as TGCAGCGTTGAAGATCCTTTCGGCGGGGGGCGGACCCAGTACTTC. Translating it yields CSVEDPFGGGRTQYF.

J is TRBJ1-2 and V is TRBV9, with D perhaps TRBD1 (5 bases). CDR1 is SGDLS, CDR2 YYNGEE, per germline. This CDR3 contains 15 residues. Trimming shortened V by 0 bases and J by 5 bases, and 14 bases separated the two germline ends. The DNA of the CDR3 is TGTGCCAGCAGCGTAGGGGCGGGATCAGGGTATGGCTACACCTTC. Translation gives CASSVGAGSGYGYTF.

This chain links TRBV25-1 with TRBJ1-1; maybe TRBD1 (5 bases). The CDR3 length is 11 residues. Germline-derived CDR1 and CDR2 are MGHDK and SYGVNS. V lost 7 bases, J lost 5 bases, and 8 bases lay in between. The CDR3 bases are TGTGCCAGCAAAGGGGCGACTGAAGCTTTCTTT. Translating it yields CASKGATEAFF.

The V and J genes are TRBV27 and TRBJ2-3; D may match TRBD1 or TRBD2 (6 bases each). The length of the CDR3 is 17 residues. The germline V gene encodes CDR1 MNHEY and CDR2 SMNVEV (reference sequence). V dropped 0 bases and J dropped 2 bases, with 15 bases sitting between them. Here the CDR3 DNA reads TGTGCCAGCAGTTTATCCTATGGGGGGCGGTACACAGATACGCAGTATTTT. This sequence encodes CASSLSYGGRYTDTQYF.

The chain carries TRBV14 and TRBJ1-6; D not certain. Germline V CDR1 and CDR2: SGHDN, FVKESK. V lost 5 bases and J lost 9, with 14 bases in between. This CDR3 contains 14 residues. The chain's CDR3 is CASSKRSTGSPLHF. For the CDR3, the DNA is TGTGCCAGCAGCAAGAGGTCTACCGGTTCACCCCTCCACTTT.

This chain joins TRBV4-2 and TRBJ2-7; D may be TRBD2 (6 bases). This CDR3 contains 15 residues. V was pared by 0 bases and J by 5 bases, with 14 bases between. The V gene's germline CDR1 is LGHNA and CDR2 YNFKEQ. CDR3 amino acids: CASSQEGTRGNEQYF. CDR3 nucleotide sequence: TGTGCCAGCAGCCAAGAAGGTACACGCGGGAACGAGCAGTACTTC.

The CDR3 loop reads CASMQGGGKATQYF. The CDR3 DNA reads as TGTGCCAGTATGCAAGGCGGGGGAAAAGCTACGCAGTATTTT. V gene TRBV19 combines with J gene TRBJ2-3; TRBD2 agrees at 7 bases. J lost 8 bases, V lost 7 bases, and 12 bases had no gene match. CDR3 size: 14 residues. CDR1 and CDR2 (germline): LNHDA, SQIVND (reference sequence).

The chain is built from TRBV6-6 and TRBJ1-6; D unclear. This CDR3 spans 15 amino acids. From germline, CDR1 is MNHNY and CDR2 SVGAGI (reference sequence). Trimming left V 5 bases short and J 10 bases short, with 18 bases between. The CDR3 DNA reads TGTGCCAGCAGTGTGGGTGGCGGCGATAGATCACCCCTCCACTTT. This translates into CASSVGGGDRSPLHF.

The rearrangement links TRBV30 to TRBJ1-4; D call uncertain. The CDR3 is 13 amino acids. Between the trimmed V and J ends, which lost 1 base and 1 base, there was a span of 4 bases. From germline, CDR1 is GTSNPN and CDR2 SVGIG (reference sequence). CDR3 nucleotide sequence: TGTGCCTGGAGTGCGGGAACTAATGAAAAACTGTTTTTT. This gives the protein CAWSAGTNEKLFF.

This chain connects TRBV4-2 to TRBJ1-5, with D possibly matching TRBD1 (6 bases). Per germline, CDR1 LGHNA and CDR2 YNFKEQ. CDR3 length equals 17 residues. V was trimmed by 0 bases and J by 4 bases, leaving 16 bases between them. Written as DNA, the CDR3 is TGTGCCAGCAGCCAAGATCAGGGGCAGGCGAGAAATCAGCCCCAGCATTTT. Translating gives CASSQDQGQARNQPQHF.

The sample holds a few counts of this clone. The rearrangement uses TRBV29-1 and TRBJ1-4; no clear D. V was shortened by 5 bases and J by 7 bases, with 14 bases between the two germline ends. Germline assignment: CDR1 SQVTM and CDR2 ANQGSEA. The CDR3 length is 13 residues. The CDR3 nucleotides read TGCAGCGTTACGCGGGGAAGTGGTGAAAAACTGTTTTTT. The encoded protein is CSVTRGSGEKLFF.

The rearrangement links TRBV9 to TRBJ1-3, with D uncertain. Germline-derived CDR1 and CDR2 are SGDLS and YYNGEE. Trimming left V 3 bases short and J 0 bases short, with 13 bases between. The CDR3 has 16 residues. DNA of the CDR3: TGTGCCAGCAGCGCAGGACTGGGCTCCTCTGGAAACACCATATATTTT. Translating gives CASSAGLGSSGNTIYF.

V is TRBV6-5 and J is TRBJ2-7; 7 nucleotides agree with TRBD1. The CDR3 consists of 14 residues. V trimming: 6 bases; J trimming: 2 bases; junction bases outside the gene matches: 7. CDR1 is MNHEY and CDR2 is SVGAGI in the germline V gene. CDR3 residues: CASRTRTGTYEQYF. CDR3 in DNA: TGTGCCAGCAGAACACGGACAGGAACCTACGAGCAGTACTTC.